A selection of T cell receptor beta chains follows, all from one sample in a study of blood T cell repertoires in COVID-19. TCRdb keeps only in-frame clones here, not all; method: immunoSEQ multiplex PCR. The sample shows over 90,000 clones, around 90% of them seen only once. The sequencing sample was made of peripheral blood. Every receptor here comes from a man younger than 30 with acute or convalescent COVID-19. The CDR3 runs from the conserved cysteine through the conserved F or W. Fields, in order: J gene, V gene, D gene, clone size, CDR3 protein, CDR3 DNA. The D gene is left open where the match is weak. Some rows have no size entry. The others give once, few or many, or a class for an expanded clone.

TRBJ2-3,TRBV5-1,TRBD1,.,CASSFPGQGADTQYF,TGCGCCAGCAGCTTCCCGGGACAGGGGGCAGATACGCAGTATTTT
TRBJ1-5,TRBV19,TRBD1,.,CASSTDRGSQPQHF,TGTGCCAGTAGTACGGACAGGGGTAGTCAGCCCCAGCATTTT
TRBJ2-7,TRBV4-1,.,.,CASSQDTVIGSYEQYF,TGCGCCAGCAGCCAAGACACAGTCATTGGGTCCTACGAGCAGTACTTC
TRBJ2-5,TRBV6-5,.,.,CASSRTQQGGETQYF,TGTGCCAGCAGTCGTACCCAACAGGGGGGGGAGACCCAGTACTTC
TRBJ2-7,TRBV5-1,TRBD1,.,CASSRTGTGDGAYEQYF,TGCGCCAGCAGCCGGACCGGGACAGGGGACGGAGCCTACGAGCAGTACTTC
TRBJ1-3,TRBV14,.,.,CASSQGRAGNTIYF,TGTGCCAGCAGCCAAGGCAGGGCTGGAAACACCATATATTTT
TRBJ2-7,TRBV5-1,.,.,CASSLDARGTYEQYF,TGCGCCAGCAGCTTGGATGCACGGGGGACCTACGAGCAGTACTTC
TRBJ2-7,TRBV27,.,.,CASSSHRDEQYF,TGTGCCAGCAGTTCTCACAGGGACGAGCAGTACTTC
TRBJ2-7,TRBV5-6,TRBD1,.,CASSWRRQGEQYF,TGTGCCAGCAGCTGGAGGAGACAGGGCGAGCAGTACTTC
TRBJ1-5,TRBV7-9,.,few,CASSLFGGNQPQHF,TGTGCCAGCAGCTTATTCGGGGGCAATCAGCCCCAGCATTTT
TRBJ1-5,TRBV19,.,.,CASSSVNSNQPQHF,TGTGCCAGTAGTTCTGTAAATAGCAATCAGCCCCAGCATTTT
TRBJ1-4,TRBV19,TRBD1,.,CASKRQGNNEKLFF,TGTGCCAGCAAGAGACAGGGAAATAATGAAAAACTGTTTTTT
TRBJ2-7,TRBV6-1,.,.,CASSEAGGSSYEQYF,TGTGCCAGCAGTGAAGCCGGGGGTAGCTCCTACGAGCAGTACTTC
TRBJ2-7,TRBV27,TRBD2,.,CASSLGGIGRLAGGFSYEQYF,TGTGCCAGCAGTTTAGGCGGAATTGGTCGACTAGCGGGGGGATTTTCCTACGAGCAGTACTTC
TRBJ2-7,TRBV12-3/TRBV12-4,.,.,CASSFTVGSEQYF,TGTGCCAGCAGTTTCACTGTGGGGAGCGAGCAGTACTTC
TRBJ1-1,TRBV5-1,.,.,CASSLPTLSLGNTEAFF,TGCGCCAGCAGCTTGCCGACTCTCAGTCTGGGGAACACTGAAGCTTTCTTT
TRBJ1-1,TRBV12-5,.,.,CASVIGTGTRNYTEAFF,TGTGCTAGTGTCATAGGGACCGGGACAAGGAATTACACTGAAGCTTTCTTT
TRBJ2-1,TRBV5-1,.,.,CASSLSGPGEQFF,TGCGCCAGCAGCTTGTCAGGGCCAGGTGAGCAGTTCTTC
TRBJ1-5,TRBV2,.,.,CASQNRDTYQPQHF,TGTGCCAGCCAGAATCGGGACACCTATCAGCCCCAGCATTTT
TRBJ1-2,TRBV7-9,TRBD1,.,CASGGAGGYDYGYTF,TGTGCCAGCGGAGGGGCAGGGGGTTACGACTATGGCTACACCTTC
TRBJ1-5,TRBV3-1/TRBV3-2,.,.,CASSQFRNQPQHF,TGTGCCAGCAGCCAATTCAGAAATCAGCCCCAGCATTTT
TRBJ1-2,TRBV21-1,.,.,CASSKARQDGYTF,TGTGCCAGCAGCAAAGCGAGACAGGATGGCTACACCTTC
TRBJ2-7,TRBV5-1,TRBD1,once,CASSTQGQGFYEQYF,TGCGCCAGCAGCACACAGGGACAGGGGTTCTACGAGCAGTACTTC
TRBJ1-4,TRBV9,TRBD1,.,CASSPQTGREEKLFF,TGTGCCAGCAGCCCCCAGACAGGGCGAGAGGAAAAACTGTTTTTT
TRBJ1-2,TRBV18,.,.,CASSLDSGVYGYTF,TGTGCCAGCTCACTAGACAGTGGGGTCTATGGCTACACCTTC
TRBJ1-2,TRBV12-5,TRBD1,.,CASGLQKGAHGYTF,TGTGCTAGTGGTTTGCAAAAGGGGGCGCATGGCTACACCTTC
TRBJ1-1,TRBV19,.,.,CASKRGGTEAFF,TGTGCCAGTAAAAGGGGAGGTACTGAAGCTTTCTTT
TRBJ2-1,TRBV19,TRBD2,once,CASSKDGGALYEQFF,TGTGCCAGTAGTAAGGACGGGGGGGCCCTCTATGAGCAGTTCTTC
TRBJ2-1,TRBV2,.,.,CASGAGEYNEQFF,TGTGCCAGCGGGGCAGGGGAGTACAATGAGCAGTTCTTC
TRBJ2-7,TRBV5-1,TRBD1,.,CASSFFYRDRDSEQYF,TGCGCCAGCAGCTTCTTCTACCGGGACAGGGATTCCGAGCAGTACTTC
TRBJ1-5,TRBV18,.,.,CASSRQHNQPQHF,TGTGCCAGCTCACGACAGCACAATCAGCCCCAGCATTTT
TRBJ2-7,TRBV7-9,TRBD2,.,CASSPGLAGGLLSYEQYF,TGTGCCAGCAGCCCGGGACTAGCGGGGGGTCTACTCTCCTACGAGCAGTACTTC
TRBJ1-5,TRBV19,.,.,CASSIVGASSNQPQHF,TGTGCCAGTAGTATTGTGGGGGCGAGTAGCAATCAGCCCCAGCATTTT
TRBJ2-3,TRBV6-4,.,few,CASSLGRAPTDTQYF,TGTGCCAGCAGCCTCGGCAGGGCCCCCACAGATACGCAGTATTTT
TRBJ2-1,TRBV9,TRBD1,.,CASSASGQFYHEQFF,TGTGCCAGCAGCGCCTCGGGACAGTTTTACCATGAGCAGTTCTTC
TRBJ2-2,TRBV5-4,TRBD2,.,CASSLGLAVNTGELFF,TGTGCCAGCAGCTTGGGGCTAGCGGTAAACACCGGGGAGCTGTTTTTT
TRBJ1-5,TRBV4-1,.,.,CASSQTVEGLGNQPQHF,TGCGCCAGCAGCCAGACAGTCGAAGGGTTGGGAAATCAGCCCCAGCATTTT